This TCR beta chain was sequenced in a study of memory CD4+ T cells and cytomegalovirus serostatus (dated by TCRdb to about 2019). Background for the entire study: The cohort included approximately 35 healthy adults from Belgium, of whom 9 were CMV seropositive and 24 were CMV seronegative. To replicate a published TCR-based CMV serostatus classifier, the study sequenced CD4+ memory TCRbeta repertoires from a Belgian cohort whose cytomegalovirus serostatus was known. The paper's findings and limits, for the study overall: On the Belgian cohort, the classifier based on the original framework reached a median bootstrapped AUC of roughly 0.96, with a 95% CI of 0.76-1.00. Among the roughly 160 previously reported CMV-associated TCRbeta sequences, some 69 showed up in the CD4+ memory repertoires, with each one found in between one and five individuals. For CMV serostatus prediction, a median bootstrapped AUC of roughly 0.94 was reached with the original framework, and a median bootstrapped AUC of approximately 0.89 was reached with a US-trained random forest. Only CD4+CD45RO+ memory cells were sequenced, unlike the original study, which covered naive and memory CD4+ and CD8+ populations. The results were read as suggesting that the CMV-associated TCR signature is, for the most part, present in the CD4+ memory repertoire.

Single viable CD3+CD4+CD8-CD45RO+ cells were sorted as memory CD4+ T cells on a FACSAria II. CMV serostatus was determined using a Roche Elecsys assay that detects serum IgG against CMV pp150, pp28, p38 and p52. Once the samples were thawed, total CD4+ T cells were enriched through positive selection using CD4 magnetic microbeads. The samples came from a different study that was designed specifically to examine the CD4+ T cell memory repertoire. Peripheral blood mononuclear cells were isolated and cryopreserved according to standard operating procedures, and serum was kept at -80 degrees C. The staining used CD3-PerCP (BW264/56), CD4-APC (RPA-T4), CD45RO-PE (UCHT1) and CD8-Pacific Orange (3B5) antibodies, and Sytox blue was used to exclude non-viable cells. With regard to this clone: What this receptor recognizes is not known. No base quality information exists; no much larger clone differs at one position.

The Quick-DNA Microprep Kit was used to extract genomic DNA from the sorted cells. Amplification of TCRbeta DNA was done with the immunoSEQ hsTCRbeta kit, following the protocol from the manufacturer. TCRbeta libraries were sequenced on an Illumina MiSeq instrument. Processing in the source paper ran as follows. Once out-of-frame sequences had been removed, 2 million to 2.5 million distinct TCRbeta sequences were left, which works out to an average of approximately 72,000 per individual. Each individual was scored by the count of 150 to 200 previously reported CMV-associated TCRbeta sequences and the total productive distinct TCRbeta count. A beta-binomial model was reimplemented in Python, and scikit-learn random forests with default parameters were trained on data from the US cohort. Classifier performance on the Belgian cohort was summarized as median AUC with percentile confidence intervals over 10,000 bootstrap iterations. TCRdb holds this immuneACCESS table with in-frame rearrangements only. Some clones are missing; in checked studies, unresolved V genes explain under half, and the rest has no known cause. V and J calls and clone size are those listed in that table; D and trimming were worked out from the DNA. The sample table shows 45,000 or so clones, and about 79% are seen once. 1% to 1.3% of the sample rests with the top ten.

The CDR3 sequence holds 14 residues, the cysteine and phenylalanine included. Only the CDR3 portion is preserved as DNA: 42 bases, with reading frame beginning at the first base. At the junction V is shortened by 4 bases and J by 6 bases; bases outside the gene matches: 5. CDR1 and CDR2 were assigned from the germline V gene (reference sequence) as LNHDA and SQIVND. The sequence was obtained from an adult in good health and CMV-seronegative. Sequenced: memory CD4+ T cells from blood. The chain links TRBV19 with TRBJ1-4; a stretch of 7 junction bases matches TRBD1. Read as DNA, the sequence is TGTGCCAGTAGTAGACAGGGAGATGATGAAAAACTGTTTTTT. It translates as CASSRQGDDEKLFF.